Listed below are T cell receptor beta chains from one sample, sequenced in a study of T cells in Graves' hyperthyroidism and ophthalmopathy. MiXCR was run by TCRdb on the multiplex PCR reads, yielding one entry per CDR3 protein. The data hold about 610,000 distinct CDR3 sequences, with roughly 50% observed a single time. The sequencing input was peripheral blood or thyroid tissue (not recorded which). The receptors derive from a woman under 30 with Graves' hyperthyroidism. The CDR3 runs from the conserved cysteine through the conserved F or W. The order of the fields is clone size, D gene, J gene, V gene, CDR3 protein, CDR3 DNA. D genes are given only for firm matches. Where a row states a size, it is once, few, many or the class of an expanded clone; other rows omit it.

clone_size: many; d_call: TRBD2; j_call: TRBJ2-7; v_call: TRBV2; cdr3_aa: CASTRAGGQYEQYF; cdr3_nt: TGTGCCAGCACAAGAGCGGGAGGTCAGTACGAGCAGTACTTC
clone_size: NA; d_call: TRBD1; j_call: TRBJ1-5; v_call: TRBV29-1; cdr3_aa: CSLGTGGPQPQHF; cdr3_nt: TGCAGCCTTGGGACAGGGGGCCCTCAGCCCCAGCATTTT
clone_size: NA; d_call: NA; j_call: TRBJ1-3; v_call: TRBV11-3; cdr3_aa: CASSSAGPGNTIYF; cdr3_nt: TGTGCCAGCAGCTCGGCGGGGCCCGGGAACACCATATATTTT
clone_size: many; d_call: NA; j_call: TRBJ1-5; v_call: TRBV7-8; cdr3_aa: CASNPTPSNQPQHF; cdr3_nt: TGTGCCAGCAACCCGACACCTAGCAATCAGCCCCAGCATTTT
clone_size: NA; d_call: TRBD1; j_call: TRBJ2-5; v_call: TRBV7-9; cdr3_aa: CASSPTDRGQETQYF; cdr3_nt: TGTGCCAGCAGCCCGACAGACAGGGGACAAGAGACCCAGTACTTC
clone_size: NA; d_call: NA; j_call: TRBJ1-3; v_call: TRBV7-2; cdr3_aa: CASSSRTAVQSSGNTIYF; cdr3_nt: TGTGCCAGCAGCTCCCGGACGGCGGTTCAGAGCTCTGGAAACACCATATATTTT
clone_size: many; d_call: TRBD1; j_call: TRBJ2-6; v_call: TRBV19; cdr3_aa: CASSTYGQASSGANVLTF; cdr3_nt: TGTGCCAGTAGTACATACGGACAGGCGTCCTCTGGGGCCAACGTCCTGACTTTC
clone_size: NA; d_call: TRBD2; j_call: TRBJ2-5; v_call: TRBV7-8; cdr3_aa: CASSRLAGTQETQYF; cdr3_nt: TGTGCCAGCAGCCGACTAGCGGGGACTCAAGAGACCCAGTACTTC
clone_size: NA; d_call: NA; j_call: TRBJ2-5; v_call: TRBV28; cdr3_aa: CASSLRETQRETQYF; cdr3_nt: TGTGCCAGCAGTTTAAGAGAAACCCAGAGAGAGACCCAGTACTTC
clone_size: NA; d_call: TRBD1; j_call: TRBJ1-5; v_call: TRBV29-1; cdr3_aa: CSVEETGGWEPQHF; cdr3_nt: TGCAGCGTTGAAGAGACAGGGGGCTGGGAGCCCCAGCATTTT
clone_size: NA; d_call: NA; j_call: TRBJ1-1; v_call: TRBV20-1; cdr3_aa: CSASPQGVTEAFF; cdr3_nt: TGCAGTGCTAGCCCACAGGGAGTAACTGAAGCTTTCTTT
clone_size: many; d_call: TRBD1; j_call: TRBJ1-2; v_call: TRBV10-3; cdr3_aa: CAITSGTGINYGYTF; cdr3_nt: TGTGCCATCACTTCCGGGACAGGAATTAACTATGGCTACACCTTC
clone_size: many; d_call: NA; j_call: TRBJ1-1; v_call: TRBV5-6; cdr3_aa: CASSLAGGETEAFF; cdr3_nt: TGTGCCAGCAGCTTGGCTGGGGGAGAGACTGAAGCTTTCTTT
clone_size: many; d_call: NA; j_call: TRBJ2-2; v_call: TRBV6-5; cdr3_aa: CASNQQGPNTGELFF; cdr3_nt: TGTGCCAGCAACCAACAGGGACCGAACACCGGGGAGCTGTTTTTT
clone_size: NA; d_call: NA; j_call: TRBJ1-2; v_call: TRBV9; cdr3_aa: CASSVGDNYGYTF; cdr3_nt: TGTGCCAGCAGCGTAGGGGACAACTATGGCTACACCTTC
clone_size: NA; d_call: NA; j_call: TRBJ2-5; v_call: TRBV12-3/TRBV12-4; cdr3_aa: CASSFSGYTGETQYF; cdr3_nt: TGTGCCAGCAGTTTTTCAGGGTATACGGGCGAGACCCAGTACTTC
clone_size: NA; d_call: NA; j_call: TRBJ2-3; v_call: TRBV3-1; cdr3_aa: CASSYFGGDTQYF; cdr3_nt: TGTGCCAGCAGCTACTTCGGGGGCGATACGCAGTATTTT
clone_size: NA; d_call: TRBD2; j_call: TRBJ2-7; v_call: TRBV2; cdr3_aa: CASSVTSGGGPYYEQYF; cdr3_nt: TGTGCCAGCAGTGTGACTAGCGGGGGTGGTCCCTACTACGAGCAGTACTTC
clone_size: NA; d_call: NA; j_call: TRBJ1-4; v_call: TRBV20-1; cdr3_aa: CSAYRTDYNEKLFF; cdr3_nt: TGCAGTGCTTACCGGACGGACTACAATGAAAAACTGTTTTTT
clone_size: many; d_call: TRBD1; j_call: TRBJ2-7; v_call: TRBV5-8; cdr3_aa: CASTSGQGGPSYEQYF; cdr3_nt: TGTGCCAGCACTTCGGGACAGGGGGGCCCTTCCTACGAGCAGTACTTC
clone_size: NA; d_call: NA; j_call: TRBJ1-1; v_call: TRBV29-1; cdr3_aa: CSVVLTGGGEAFF; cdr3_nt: TGCAGCGTTGTATTGACAGGTGGGGGTGAAGCTTTCTTT
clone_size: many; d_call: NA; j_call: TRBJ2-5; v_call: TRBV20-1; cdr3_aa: CSARDARPRETQYF; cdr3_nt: TGCAGTGCTAGAGATGCCAGGCCGAGGGAGACCCAGTACTTC
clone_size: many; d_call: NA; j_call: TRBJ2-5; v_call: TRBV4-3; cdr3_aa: CASSQGAVETQYF; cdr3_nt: TGCGCCAGCAGCCAAGGGGCCGTAGAGACCCAGTACTTC
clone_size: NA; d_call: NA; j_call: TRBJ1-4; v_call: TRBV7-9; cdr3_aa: CASSSQSDTQYFGEKLFF; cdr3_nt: NA
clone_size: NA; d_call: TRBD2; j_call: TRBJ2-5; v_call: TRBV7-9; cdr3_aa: CASSQDRAGVQETQYF; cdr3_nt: TGTGCCAGCAGCCAAGATAGGGCGGGAGTACAAGAGACCCAGTACTTC
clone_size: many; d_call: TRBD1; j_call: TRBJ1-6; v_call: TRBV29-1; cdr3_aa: CSASDGQGVSPLHF; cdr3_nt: TGCAGCGCCTCAGATGGACAGGGTGTTTCACCCCTCCACTTT
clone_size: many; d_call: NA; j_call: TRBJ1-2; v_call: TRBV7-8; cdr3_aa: CASSNQGLANYGYTF; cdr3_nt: TGTGCCAGCAGCAACCAGGGGCTTGCTAACTATGGCTACACCTTC
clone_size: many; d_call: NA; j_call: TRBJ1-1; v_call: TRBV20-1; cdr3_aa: CSARELPQSPWTDLNTEAFF; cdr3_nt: TGCAGTGCTAGAGAGCTTCCCCAATCTCCTTGGACAGACCTGAACACTGAAGCTTTCTTT
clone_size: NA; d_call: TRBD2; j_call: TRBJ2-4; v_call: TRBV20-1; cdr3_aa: CSASGTSGKNIQYF; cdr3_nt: TGCAGTGCTTCCGGGACTAGCGGGAAAAACATTCAGTACTTC
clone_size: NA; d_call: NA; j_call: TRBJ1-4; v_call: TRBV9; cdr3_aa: CASSPLRSGSHNEKLFF; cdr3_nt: TGTGCCAGCAGCCCCCTAAGGAGCGGGAGTCACAATGAAAAACTGTTTTTT
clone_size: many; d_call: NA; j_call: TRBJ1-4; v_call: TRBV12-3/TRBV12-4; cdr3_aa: CASSLFSPPGGKLFF; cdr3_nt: TGTGCCAGCAGTTTATTCAGCCCACCGGGCGGAAAACTGTTTTTT
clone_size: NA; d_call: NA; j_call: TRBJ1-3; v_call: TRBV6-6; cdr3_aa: CASSYRIFSGNTICF; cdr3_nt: TGTGCCAGCAGTTACAGGATCTTCTCTGGAAACACCATATGTTTT
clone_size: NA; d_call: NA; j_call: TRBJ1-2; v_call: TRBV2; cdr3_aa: CASGRVGYTF; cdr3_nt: TGTGCCAGCGGCAGGGTTGGCTACACCTTC
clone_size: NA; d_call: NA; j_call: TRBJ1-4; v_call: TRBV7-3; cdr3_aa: CASSPELVAGKLFF; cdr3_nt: TGTGCCAGCAGCCCTGAGCTAGTAGCGGGAAAACTGTTTTTT
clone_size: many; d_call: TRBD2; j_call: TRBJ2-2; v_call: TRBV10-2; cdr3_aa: CASSESASGTGELFF; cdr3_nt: TGCGCCAGCAGTGAGTCGGCTAGCGGGACCGGGGAGCTGTTTTTT
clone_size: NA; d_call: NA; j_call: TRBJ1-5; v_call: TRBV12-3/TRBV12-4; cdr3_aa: CASRMGLRNQPQHF; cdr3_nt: TGTGCCAGCAGGATGGGTTTGCGGAATCAGCCCCAGCATTTT
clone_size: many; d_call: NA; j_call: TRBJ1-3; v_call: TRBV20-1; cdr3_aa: CSANRPSGNTIYF; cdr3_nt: TGCAGTGCTAACAGGCCTTCTGGAAACACCATATATTTT
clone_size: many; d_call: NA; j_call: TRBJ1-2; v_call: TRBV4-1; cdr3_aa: CASSREGRQNYGYTF; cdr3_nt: TGCGCCAGCAGCCGAGAAGGACGGCAAAACTATGGCTACACCTTC
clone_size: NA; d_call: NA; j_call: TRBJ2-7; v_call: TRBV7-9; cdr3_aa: CASSFLRSNEQYF; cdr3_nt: TGTGCCAGCAGCTTTCTTCGGTCGAATGAGCAGTACTTC
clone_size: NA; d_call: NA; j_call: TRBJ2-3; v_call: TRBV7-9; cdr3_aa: CASSLGRRDTQYF; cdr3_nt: TGTGCCAGCAGCTTAGGCCGCCGAGATACGCAGTATTTT
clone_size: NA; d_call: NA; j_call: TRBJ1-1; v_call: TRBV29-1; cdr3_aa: CSVGGPGTEAFF; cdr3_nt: TGCAGCGTTGGGGGACCGGGGACTGAAGCTTTCTTT
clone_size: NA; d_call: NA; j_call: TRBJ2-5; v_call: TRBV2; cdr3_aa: CASSGQGGVEETQYF; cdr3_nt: TGTGCCAGCAGTGGACAGGGCGGGGTAGAAGAGACCCAGTACTTC
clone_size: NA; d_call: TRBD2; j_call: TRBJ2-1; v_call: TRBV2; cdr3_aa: CASIRTSGVSSYNEQFF; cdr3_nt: TGTGCCAGCATTAGGACTAGCGGGGTTAGCTCCTACAATGAGCAGTTCTTC
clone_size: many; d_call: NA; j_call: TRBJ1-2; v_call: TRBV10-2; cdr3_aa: CASSEGAVHYGYTF; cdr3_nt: TGCGCCAGCAGTGAAGGGGCAGTTCACTATGGCTACACCTTC
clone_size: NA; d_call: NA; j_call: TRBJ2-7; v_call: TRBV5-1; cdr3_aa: CASTPGGSDYEQYF; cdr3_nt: TGCGCCAGCACCCCCGGGGGCTCAGACTACGAGCAGTACTTC
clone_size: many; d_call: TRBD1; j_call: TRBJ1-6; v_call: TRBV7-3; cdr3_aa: CASSLTGTGENSPLHF; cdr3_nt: TGTGCCAGCAGCTTAACAGGGACAGGGGAGAATTCACCCCTCCACTTT
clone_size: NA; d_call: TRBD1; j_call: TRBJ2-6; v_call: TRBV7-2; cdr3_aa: CAVDQGQGATGANVLTF; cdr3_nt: TGTGCCGTAGACCAAGGACAGGGGGCTACTGGGGCCAACGTCCTGACTTTC
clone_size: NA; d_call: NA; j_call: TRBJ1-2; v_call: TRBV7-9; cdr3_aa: CASSLARDSYTF; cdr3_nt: TGTGCCAGCAGCTTAGCCCGTGACAGCTACACCTTC
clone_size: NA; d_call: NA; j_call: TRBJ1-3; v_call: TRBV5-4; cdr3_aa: CASTPGGASGNTIYF; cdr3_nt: TGTGCCAGCACCCCGGGGGGGGCCTCTGGAAACACCATATATTTT
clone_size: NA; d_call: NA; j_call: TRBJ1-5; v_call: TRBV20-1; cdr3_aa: CSARGGPQHF; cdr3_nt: TGCAGTGCTAGGGGGGGGCCCCAGCATTTT
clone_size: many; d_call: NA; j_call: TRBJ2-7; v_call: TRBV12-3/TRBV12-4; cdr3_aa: CASSFFGIYEQYF; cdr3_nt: TGTGCCAGCAGTTTTTTCGGTATCTACGAGCAGTACTTC